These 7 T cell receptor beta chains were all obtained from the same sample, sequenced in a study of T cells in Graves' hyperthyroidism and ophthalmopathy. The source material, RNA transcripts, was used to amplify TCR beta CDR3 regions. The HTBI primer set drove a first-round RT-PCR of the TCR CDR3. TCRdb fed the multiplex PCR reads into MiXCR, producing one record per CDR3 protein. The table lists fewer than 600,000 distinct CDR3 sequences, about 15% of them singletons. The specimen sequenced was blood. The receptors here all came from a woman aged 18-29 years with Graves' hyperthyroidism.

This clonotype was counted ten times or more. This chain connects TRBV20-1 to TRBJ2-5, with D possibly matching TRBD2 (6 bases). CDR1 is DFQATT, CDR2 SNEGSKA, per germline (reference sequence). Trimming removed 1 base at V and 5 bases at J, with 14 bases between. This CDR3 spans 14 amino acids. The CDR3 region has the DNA TGCAGTGCTAGAGGATCCCCCCGGGGGGAGACCCAGTACTTC. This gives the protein CSARGSPRGETQYF.

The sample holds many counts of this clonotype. The CDR3 DNA follows: TGCAGTGCTAGAGATCTCACTAGCGGGCGCTACGAGCAGTACGTC. It is translated as CSARDLTSGRYEQYV. The chain carries TRBV20-1 and TRBJ2-7; 9 bases line up with TRBD2. Germline CDR1 reads DFQATT; CDR2 reads SNEGSKA (reference sequence). The CDR3 sequence is 15 residues long. After removal of 0 bases from V and 3 bases from J, the junction contained 6 bases not matched to a gene.

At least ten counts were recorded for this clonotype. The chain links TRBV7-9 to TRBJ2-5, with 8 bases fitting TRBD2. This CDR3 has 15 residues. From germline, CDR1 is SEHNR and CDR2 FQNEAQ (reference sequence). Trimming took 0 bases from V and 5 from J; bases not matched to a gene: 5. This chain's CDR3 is CASSLARAGVETQYF. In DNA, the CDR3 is TGTGCCAGCAGCTTAGCAAGAGCGGGAGTTGAGACCCAGTACTTC.

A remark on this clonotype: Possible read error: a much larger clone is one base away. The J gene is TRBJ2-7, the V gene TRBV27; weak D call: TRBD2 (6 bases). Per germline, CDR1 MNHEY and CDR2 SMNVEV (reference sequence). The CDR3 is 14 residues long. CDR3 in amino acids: CTSSLTRGEFEQYF. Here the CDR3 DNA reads TGTACCAGCAGTTTAACGCGGGGAGAGTTCGAGCAGTACTTC.

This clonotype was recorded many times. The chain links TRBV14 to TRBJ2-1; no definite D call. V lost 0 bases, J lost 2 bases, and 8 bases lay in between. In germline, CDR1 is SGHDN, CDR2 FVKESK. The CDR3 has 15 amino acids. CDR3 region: CASSQDRWAYNEQFF. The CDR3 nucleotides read TGTGCCAGCAGCCAAGACAGGTGGGCCTACAATGAGCAGTTCTTC.

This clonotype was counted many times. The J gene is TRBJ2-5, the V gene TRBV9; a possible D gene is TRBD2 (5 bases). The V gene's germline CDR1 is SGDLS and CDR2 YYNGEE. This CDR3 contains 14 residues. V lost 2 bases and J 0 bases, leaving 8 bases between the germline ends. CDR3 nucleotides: TGTGCCAGCAGCGTGAGCGGTTACCAAGAGACCCAGTACTTC. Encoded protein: CASSVSGYQETQYF.

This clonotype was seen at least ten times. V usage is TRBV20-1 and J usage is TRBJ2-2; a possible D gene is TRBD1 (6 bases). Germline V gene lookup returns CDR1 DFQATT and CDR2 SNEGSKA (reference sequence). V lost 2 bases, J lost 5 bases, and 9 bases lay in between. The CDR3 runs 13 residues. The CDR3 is CSARQGHTGELFF. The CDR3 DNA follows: TGCAGTGCTAGACAGGGACATACCGGGGAGCTGTTTTTT.